A single sample is the source of the 26 T cell receptor beta chains below, sequenced in a study of technical replicates of blood from a few donors. The repertoire was sequenced with immunoSEQ multiplex PCR; TCRdb's copy has only in-frame clones and lacks some. The sample consists of 11,000 or so clones, around 93% of them appearing once. Sequences were obtained from PBMCs. The receptors were gathered from a human donor in good health.

The chain is built from TRBV6-8 and TRBJ2-7; possible D gene TRBD2, 5 bases. CDR3 length equals 16 residues. Trimming shortened V by 0 bases and J by 6 bases, and 18 bases separated the two germline ends. Germline V gene lookup returns CDR1 MNHGY and CDR2 SAAAGT. Here the CDR3 DNA reads TGTGCCAGCAGTTACTCGATCGGAGGAACCGGGCCCGAGCAGTACTTC. Its protein is CASSYSIGGTGPEQYF.

V usage is TRBV19 and J usage is TRBJ1-2; the D is unclear. CDR3 length: 14 amino acids. Germline-derived CDR1 and CDR2 are LNHDA and SQIVND (reference sequence). The germline V and J ends were trimmed by 4 bases and 8 bases, with 17 bases remaining between them. In nucleotides, the CDR3 is TGTGCCAGTAGTAGCCGAGGAAAAGAAGGCGGCTACACCTTC. Translated: CASSSRGKEGGYTF.

The rearrangement joins TRBV6-5 to TRBJ2-1; 14 bases are a match to TRBD2. The CDR3 contains 14 residues. Germline loops: CDR1 MNHEY, CDR2 SVGAGI. V trimming: 8 bases; J trimming: 7 bases; junction bases outside the gene matches: 4. CDR3 nucleotide sequence: TGTGCCAGCTTTAGGACTAGCGGGAGGAATGAGCAGTTCTTC. Its protein product is CASFRTSGRNEQFF.

This rearrangement joins TRBV27 to TRBJ2-2; 9 nucleotides match TRBD2. J lost 1 base, V lost 4 bases, and 10 bases had no gene match. Germline-derived CDR1 and CDR2 are MNHEY and SMNVEV (reference sequence). The CDR3 covers 18 residues. This CDR3 is CASSSFYSGSGNTGELFF. CDR3 nucleotides: TGTGCCAGCAGTTCCTTCTATAGCGGGAGCGGGAACACCGGGGAGCTGTTTTTT.

This chain joins TRBV5-1 and TRBJ2-7, with D unclear. In germline, CDR1 is SGHRS, CDR2 YFSETQ. This CDR3 is built from 14 residues. Trimming took off 1 base at V and 5 bases at J, with 13 bases between the two ends. CDR3 amino acids: CASSLLTPIDEQYF. For the CDR3, the DNA is TGCGCCAGCAGCTTGTTAACTCCCATCGACGAGCAGTACTTC. The entire variable domain, with the rest obtained from reference TRBV5-1 and TRBJ2-7, is as follows: KAGVTQTPRYLIKTRGQQVTLSCSPISGHRSVSWYQQTPGQGLQFLFEYFSETQRNKGNFPGRFSGRQFSNSRSEMNVSTLELGDSALYLCASSLLTPIDEQYFGPGTRLTVT.

CDR3 bases: TGCGCCAGCACAACGAGCCGCACAGATACGCAGTATTTT. Translating gives CASTTSRTDTQYF. The chain links TRBV10-2 to TRBJ2-3; D uncertain. CDR1 WSHSY and CDR2 SAAADI come from the germline V gene. This CDR3 region has 13 residues. The V end was cut by 7 bases, the J end by 1 base, with 9 bases between.

The chain couples TRBV5-4 to TRBJ2-2, with TRBD2 matching 12 bases. CDR3 length: 16 residues. The trim removed 1 base at V and 5 bases at J, leaving 3 bases unmatched. Germline V gene data show CDR1 as SGHNT and CDR2 as YYREEE (reference sequence). CDR3 nucleotides: TGTGCCAGCAGCTTGCAACTAGCGGGAGGAACCGGGGAGCTGTTTTTT. Encoded protein: CASSLQLAGGTGELFF.

V is TRBV29-1 and J is TRBJ2-3; 7 bases match TRBD2. With V trimmed by 4 bases and J by 1 base, 5 bases remained unmatched. Germline assignment: CDR1 SQVTM and CDR2 ANQGSEA. The CDR3 spans 14 residues. CDR3 loop: CSVVAAGRTDTQYF. CDR3 bases: TGCAGCGTTGTGGCAGCGGGACGCACAGATACGCAGTATTTT.

Here the CDR3 reads CASSEVSEQYF. The CDR3 DNA reads TGCGCCAGCAGTGAGGTCTCCGAGCAGTACTTC. V is TRBV10-1 and J is TRBJ2-7; no clear D. This CDR3 is 11 amino acids long. Looked up from germline, CDR1 is WNHNN and CDR2 is SYGVQD (reference sequence). Trimming removed 2 bases at V and 6 bases at J, with 5 bases between.

V gene TRBV6-1 combines with J gene TRBJ2-7, with 7 bases that match TRBD1. The germline gives CDR1 MNHNS, CDR2 SASEGT. There are 13 residues in the CDR3. After removal of 10 bases from V and 3 bases from J, the junction contained 9 bases not matched to a gene. For the CDR3, the DNA is TGTGCCACCCACTACCGGGACAGCTACGAGCAGTACTTC. This gives the protein CATHYRDSYEQYF.

The rearrangement joins TRBV18 to TRBJ2-2; 7 bases match TRBD1. V gave up 1 base and J gave up 6 bases; unmatched junction bases: 11. This CDR3 spans 17 amino acids. The germline CDR1 and CDR2 sequences are KGHSH and LQKENI. The CDR3 DNA reads as TGTGCCAGCTCACCACTGGCAGGGGGTATCTCCCCCGGGGAGCTGTTTTTT. Translation gives CASSPLAGGISPGELFF.

V gene TRBV2 combines with J gene TRBJ2-1; the match to TRBD2 covers 7 bases. J was trimmed by 1 base and V by 8 bases; bases with no gene match: 5. Germline CDR1 and CDR2: SNHLY and FYNNEI. The length of the CDR3 is 14 residues. CDR3 loop: CASAGVSSYNEQFF. CDR3 in DNA: TGTGCCAGCGCGGGAGTCAGTTCCTACAATGAGCAGTTCTTC.

The V call is TRBV5-1, the J call TRBJ2-3; the match to TRBD1 covers 7 bases. V was clipped by 4 bases and J by 0 bases; unmatched bases: 8. CDR1 and CDR2 (germline): SGHRS, YFSETQ. This CDR3 is built from 16 residues. The CDR3 DNA sequence: TGCGCCAGCAGCCGGGACAGACTGACTAGCACAGATACGCAGTATTTT. Amino acid sequence: CASSRDRLTSTDTQYF.

This clone has a handful of counts. The germline gene is not matched at one end of the junction; a read error may be the cause. This chain joins TRBV18 and TRBJ2-7; perhaps TRBD2 as D (6 bases). The V gene's germline CDR1 is KGHSH and CDR2 LQKENI. CDR3 length: 12 residues. Written as DNA, the CDR3 is TGTGCCAGCTCTCCACTCGGGACTGTGATGTACTTC. Its translation is CASSPLGTVMYF. The full variable domain, completed using reference TRBV18 and TRBJ2-7, is NAGVMQNPRHLVRRRGQEARLRCSPMKGHSHVYWYRQLPEEGLKFMVYLQKENIIDESGMPKERFSAEFPKEGPSILRIQQVVRGDSAAYFCASSPLGTVMYFGPGTRLTVT.

The chain is built from TRBV11-3 and TRBJ2-7; tentative D call: TRBD2 (5 bases). V shed 5 bases and J shed 2 bases, with 16 bases lying between them. This CDR3 region has 15 residues. Germline loops: CDR1 SGHNT, CDR2 YENEEA. The CDR3 nucleotides are TGTGCCAGCAGCCCGCTAATGGACGGGACCTACGAGCAGTACTTC. It codes for CASSPLMDGTYEQYF.

The chain employs TRBV5-1 and TRBJ2-3, with TRBD1 matching 9 bases. V trimming: 3 bases; J trimming: 2 bases; junction bases outside the gene matches: 1. Germline V gene sequence: CDR1 SGHRS, CDR2 YFSETQ. The CDR3 contains 14 residues. As DNA, the CDR3 is TGCGCCAGCAGCTCACAGGGGGCCACAGATACGCAGTATTTT. It specifies CASSSQGATDTQYF. Looking up the rest from reference TRBV5-1 and TRBJ2-3 gives the full variable domain: KAGVTQTPRYLIKTRGQQVTLSCSPISGHRSVSWYQQTPGQGLQFLFEYFSETQRNKGNFPGRFSGRQFSNSRSEMNVSTLELGDSALYLCASSSQGATDTQYFGPGTRLTVL.

The chain has TRBV7-9 and TRBJ1-1; D remains ambiguous. Per the germline V gene, CDR1 is SEHNR and CDR2 is FQNEAQ (reference sequence). The CDR3 runs 13 residues. Trimming removed 2 bases at V and 4 bases at J, with 8 bases between. Written as DNA, the CDR3 is TGTGCCAGCAGCTTAAACAGTTTCACTGAAGCTTTCTTT. As protein: CASSLNSFTEAFF.

The chain combines TRBV29-1 with TRBJ2-3; 8 bases are a match to TRBD1. The CDR3 runs to 14 residues. Germline CDR1 and CDR2: SQVTM and ANQGSEA. The V gene end was trimmed by 0 bases and the J gene end by 3 bases; junction bases not matched to a gene: 2. CDR3 loop: CSVEDWTGTDTQYF. The DNA for the CDR3 is TGCAGCGTTGAAGACTGGACAGGGACAGATACGCAGTATTTT.

This sequence joins TRBV5-1 and TRBJ2-5; 12 bases map to TRBD2. CDR3 length: 16 amino acids. Unmatched junction bases numbered 4, after V lost 0 bases and J lost 4 bases. CDR1 SGHRS and CDR2 YFSETQ come from the germline V gene. The CDR3 region is CASSLAPGLAGETQYF. As DNA, the CDR3 is TGCGCCAGCAGCTTGGCACCGGGACTAGCGGGAGAGACCCAGTACTTC.

This clone was counted once. The rearrangement uses TRBV27 and TRBJ2-3, with 9 nucleotides matching TRBD2. The CDR3 totals 16 residues. In germline, CDR1 is MNHEY, CDR2 SMNVEV (reference sequence). V was pared by 6 bases and J by 2 bases, with 9 bases of the junction left unmatched. CDR3 region: CASSGTSGLYTDTQYF. The CDR3 region has the DNA TGTGCCAGCAGCGGCACTAGCGGGCTGTACACAGATACGCAGTATTTT.

The chain uses TRBV5-1 and TRBJ2-7, with TRBD2 as a possible D gene (6 bases). Trimming removed 0 bases at V and 3 bases at J, with 10 bases between. Germline CDR1 SGHRS, CDR2 YFSETQ. The CDR3 is 14 amino acids. The CDR3 spells CASSLAGGFYEQYF. The CDR3 DNA reads as TGCGCCAGCAGCTTGGCCGGGGGTTTCTACGAGCAGTACTTC.

The V and J genes are TRBV11-2 and TRBJ2-1; 8 nucleotides match TRBD2. The germline V gene has CDR1 SGHAT and CDR2 FQNNGV. The CDR3 is 13 amino acids. J was trimmed by 8 bases and V by 1 base; bases with no gene match: 1. CDR3 DNA sequence: TGTGCCAGCAGCTTAGGGCGGGAGGATGAGCAGTTCTTC. Protein: CASSLGREDEQFF.

The chain combines TRBV18 with TRBJ2-7; D perhaps matches TRBD1 (5 bases). Trimming shortened V by 4 bases and J by 6 bases, and 10 bases separated the two germline ends. CDR1 and CDR2 from the germline V gene are KGHSH and LQKENI. The CDR3 is made up of 12 amino acids. CDR3 loop: CASSQVQVEQYF. For the CDR3, the DNA is TGTGCCAGCTCACAGGTACAGGTCGAGCAGTACTTC.

This chain connects TRBV10-2 to TRBJ2-1; D call uncertain. Germline loops: CDR1 WSHSY, CDR2 SAAADI. Trimming left V 2 bases short and J 2 bases short, with 7 bases between. The length of the CDR3 is 14 residues. CDR3 nucleotide sequence: TGCGCCAGCAGTGAGGCAGCGACCTACAATGAGCAGTTCTTC. Protein: CASSEAATYNEQFF.

The chain joins TRBV5-5 to TRBJ2-7; TRBD2 agrees at 9 bases. Trimming took 2 bases from V and 2 from J; bases not matched to a gene: 8. The germline gives CDR1 SGHKS, CDR2 YYEKEE (reference sequence). The CDR3 totals 16 residues. CDR3 sequence (DNA): TGTGCCAGCAGCTTCGGCCTAGCGGGATTAACCTACGAGCAGTACTTC. Encoded protein: CASSFGLAGLTYEQYF.

In nucleotides, the CDR3 is TGTGCCAGCAAGGGCAGGGACTTTCAGCCCCAGCATTTT. This sequence encodes CASKGRDFQPQHF. The chain employs TRBV2 and TRBJ1-5, with D tentatively TRBD1 (5 bases). CDR1 and CDR2 (germline): SNHLY, FYNNEI. V shed 7 bases and J shed 6 bases, with 13 bases lying between them. The CDR3 extends over 13 amino acids.